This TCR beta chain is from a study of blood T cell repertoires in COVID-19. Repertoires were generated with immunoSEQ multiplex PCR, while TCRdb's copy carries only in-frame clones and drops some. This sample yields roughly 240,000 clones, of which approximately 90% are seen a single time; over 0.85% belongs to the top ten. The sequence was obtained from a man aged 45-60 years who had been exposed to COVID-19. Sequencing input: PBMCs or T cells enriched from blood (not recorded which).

The CDR3 loop reads CASSSPGANVLTF. DNA of the CDR3: TGCGCCAGCAGCTCCCCGGGGGCCAACGTCCTGACTTTC. The rearrangement uses TRBV5-1 and TRBJ2-6; D gene ambiguous. V shed 3 bases and J shed 4 bases, with 5 bases lying between them. Germline V gene lookup returns CDR1 SGHRS and CDR2 YFSETQ. This CDR3 has 13 residues.